The rows below give T cell receptor beta chains drawn from one sample of a study of CD4 T cells in relation to SARS-CoV-2 and coronaviruses. Profiling relied on immunoSEQ multiplex PCR, and the TCRdb table lists in-frame clones only, not all of them. The sample contains some 65,000 clones, about nine tenths of which appear only once. Sequencing used memory CD4+ T cells from PBMCs. The receptor source for this set is a human donor in good health. Both conserved end residues are trimmed from each CDR3. Each record gives: J gene, V gene, CDR3 protein.

>TRBJ2-3|TRBV5-1
ASSLASGVGTDTQY
>TRBJ2-1|TRBV7-8
ASSPGYGSGGNNEQF
>TRBJ1-1|TRBV5-1
ASSLDGANTEAF
>TRBJ2-1|TRBV18
ASSPLAGDYNEQF
>TRBJ1-5|TRBV18
ASLTGLGQPQH
>TRBJ2-2|TRBV4-1
ASSRRVTSGSSNTGELF
>TRBJ1-2|TRBV7-3
ASSLSGAIGYT
>TRBJ1-2|TRBV19
ASRKGQGYGYT
>TRBJ1-4|TRBV18
ASSPPGVGLEKLF
>TRBJ1-2|TRBV30
AWRGQGLGGYT
>TRBJ2-2|TRBV19
ASSDTGAGGTGELF
>TRBJ2-3|TRBV7-3
ASSSLAGGTQY
>TRBJ2-7|TRBV6-2/TRBV6-3
ASSSFPGQGSYEQY
>TRBJ2-7|TRBV5-1
ASSEQGAPYEQY
>TRBJ1-4|TRBV5-4
ASSLEPGQGNEKLF
>TRBJ2-2|TRBV5-4
ASSRGGVGELF
>TRBJ2-1|TRBV3-1/TRBV3-2
ASSQDRGGAFNEQF
>TRBJ1-1|TRBV5-1
ASSLVAGNTEAF
>TRBJ2-7|TRBV20-1
SAYGGYEQY
>TRBJ2-5|TRBV7-3
ASSSQGTETQY
>TRBJ2-7|TRBV6-1
ASSDAHWGEVKQY
>TRBJ2-2|TRBV19
ASRLTGELF
>TRBJ2-3|TRBV7-2
ASSTSGGYTQY
>TRBJ2-1|TRBV16
ASSQVEWRGEQF
>TRBJ1-6|TRBV7-3
ASSLNPAGTGSPLH